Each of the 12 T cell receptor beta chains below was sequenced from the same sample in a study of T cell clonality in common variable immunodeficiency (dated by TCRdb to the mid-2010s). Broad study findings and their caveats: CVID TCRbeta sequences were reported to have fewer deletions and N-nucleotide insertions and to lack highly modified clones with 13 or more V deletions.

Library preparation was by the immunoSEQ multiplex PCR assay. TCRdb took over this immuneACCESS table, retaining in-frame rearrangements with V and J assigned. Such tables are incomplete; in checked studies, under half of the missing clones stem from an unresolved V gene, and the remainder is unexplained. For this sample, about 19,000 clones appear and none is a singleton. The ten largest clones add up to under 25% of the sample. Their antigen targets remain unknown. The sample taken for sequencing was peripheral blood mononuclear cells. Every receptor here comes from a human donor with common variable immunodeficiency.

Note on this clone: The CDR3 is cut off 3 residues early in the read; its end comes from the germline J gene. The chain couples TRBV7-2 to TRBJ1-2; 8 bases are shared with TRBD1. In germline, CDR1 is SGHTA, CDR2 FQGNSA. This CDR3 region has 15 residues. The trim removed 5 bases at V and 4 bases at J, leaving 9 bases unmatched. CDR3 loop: CASSTTGTGFYGYTF. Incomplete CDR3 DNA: TGTGCCAGCAGCACTACCGGGACAGGTTTCTATGGC.

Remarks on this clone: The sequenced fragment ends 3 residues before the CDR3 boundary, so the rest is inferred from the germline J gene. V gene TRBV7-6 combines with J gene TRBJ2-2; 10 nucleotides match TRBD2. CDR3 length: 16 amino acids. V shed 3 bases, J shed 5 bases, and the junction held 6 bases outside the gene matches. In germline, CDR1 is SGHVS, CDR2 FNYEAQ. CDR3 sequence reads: CASSFAPGLATGELFF. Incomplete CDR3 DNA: TGTGCCAGCAGCTTCGCACCGGGACTAGCGACCGGGGAG.

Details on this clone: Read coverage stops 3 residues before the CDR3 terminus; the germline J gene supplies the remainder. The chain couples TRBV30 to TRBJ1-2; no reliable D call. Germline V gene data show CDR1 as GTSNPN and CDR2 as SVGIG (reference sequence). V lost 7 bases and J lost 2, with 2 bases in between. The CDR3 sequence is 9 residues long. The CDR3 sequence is CALNYGYTF. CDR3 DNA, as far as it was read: TGTGCCTTAAACTATGGC.

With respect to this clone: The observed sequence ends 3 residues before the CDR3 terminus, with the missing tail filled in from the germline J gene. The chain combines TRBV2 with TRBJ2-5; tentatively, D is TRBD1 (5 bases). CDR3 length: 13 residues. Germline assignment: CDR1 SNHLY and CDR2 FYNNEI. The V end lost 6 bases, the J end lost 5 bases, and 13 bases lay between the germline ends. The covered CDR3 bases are TGTGCCAGCAGGATAGACAGACGTGAGACC. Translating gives CASRIDRRET. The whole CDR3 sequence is CASRIDRRETQYF.

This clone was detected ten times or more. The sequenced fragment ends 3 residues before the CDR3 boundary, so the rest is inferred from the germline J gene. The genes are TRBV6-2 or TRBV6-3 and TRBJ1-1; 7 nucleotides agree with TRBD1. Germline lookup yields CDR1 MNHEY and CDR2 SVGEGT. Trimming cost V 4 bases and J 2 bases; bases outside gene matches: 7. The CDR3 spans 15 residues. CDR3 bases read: TGTGCCAGCAGTTCTAAGGGGGACAGAAACACTGAA. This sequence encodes CASSSKGDRNTE. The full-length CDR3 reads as CASSSKGDRNTEAFF.

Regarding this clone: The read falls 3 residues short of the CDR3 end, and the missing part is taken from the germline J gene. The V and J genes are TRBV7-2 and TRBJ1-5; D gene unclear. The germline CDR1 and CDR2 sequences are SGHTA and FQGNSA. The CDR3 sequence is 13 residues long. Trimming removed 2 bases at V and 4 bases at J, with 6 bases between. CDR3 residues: CASSLSVNQPQHF. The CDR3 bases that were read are TGTGCCAGCAGCTTATCAGTTAATCAGCCC.

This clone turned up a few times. CDR3 residues: CASSFSSGGVYEQYF. Incomplete CDR3 DNA: TGTGCCAGCAGCTTTTCTAGCGGGGGTGTCTACGAG. The genes are TRBV7-2 and TRBJ2-7; 10 nucleotides agree with TRBD2. The CDR3 end is not reached by the read, which stops 3 residues before it; the germline J gene fills it in. V trimming: 3 bases; J trimming: 3 bases; junction bases outside the gene matches: 5. CDR3 length: 15 amino acids. Per the germline V gene, CDR1 is SGHTA and CDR2 is FQGNSA.

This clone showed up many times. Incomplete CDR3 DNA: TGCGCCAGCAGCCCCCGACAGGATTTAGTCTACGAG. The encoded protein is CASSPRQDLVYE. The entire CDR3 reads CASSPRQDLVYEQYF. This chain uses TRBV5-1 with TRBJ2-7, with a possible D match to TRBD1 (6 bases). The DNA ends 3 residues before the CDR3 does, and the rest of the CDR3 is filled in from the germline J gene. V was trimmed by 4 bases and J by 3 bases, leaving 17 bases between them. Germline V lookup: CDR1 SGHRS, CDR2 YFSETQ. The CDR3 has 15 residues.

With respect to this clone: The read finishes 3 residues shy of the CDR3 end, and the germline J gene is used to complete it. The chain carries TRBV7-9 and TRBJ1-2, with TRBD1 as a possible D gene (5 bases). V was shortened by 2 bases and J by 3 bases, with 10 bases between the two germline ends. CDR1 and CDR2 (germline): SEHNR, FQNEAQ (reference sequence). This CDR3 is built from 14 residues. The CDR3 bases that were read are TGTGCCAGCAGCTTACGGGGGACGTACTATGGC. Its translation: CASSLRGTYYG. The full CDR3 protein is CASSLRGTYYGYTF.

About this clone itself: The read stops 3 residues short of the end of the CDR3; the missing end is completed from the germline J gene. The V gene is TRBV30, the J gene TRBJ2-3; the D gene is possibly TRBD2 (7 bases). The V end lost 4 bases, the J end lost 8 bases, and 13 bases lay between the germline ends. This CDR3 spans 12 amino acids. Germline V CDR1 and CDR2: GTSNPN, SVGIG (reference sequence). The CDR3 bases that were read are TGTGCCTGGACCGTAGGGGGGGGTACG. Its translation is CAWTVGGGT. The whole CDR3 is CAWTVGGGTQYF.

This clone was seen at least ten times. The sequenced part of the CDR3 DNA is TGCGCCAGCAGCTTGGGGGACAGGGTATGGGACAATGAG. Its translation: CASSLGDRVWDNE. Given in full, the CDR3 is CASSLGDRVWDNEQFF. The chain joins TRBV5-1 to TRBJ2-1; 9 bases match TRBD1. The CDR3 end lies 3 residues beyond the end of the read and is filled in from the germline J gene. The CDR3 sequence is 16 residues long. CDR1 and CDR2 (germline): SGHRS, YFSETQ. The V segment lost 0 bases and the J segment 5 bases; nucleotides outside the gene matches: 6.

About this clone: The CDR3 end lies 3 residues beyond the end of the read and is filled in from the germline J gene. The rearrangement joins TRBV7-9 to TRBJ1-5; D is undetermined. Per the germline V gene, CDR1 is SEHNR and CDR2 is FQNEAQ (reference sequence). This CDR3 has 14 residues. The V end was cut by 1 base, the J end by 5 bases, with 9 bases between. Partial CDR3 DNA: TGTGCCAGCAGCTTAGACAGACAAGATCAGCCC. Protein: CASSLDRQDQP. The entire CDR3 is CASSLDRQDQPQHF.